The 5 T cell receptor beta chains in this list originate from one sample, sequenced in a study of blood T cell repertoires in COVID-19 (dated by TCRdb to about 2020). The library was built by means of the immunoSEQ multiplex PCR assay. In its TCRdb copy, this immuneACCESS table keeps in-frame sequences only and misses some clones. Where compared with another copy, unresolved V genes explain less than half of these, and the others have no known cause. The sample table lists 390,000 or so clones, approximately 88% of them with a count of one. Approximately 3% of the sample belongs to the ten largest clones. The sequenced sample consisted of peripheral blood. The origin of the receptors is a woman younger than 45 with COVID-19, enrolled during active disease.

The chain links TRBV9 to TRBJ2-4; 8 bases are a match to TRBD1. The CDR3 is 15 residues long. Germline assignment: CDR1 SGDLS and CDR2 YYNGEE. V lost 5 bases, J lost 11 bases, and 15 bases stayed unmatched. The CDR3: CASSAVGTGAMVQYF. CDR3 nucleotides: TGTGCCAGCAGTGCCGTCGGGACAGGAGCTATGGTTCAGTACTTC.

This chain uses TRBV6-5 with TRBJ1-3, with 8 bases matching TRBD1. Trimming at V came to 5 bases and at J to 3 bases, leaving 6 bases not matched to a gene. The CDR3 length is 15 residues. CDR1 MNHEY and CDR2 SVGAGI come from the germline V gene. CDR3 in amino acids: CASSLDREDGNTIYF. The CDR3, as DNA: TGTGCCAGCAGTCTGGACAGGGAAGATGGAAACACCATATATTTT.

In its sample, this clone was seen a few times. The CDR3: CSATQGARSTEAFF. CDR3 DNA sequence: TGCAGCGCCACCCAGGGGGCGCGTAGCACTGAAGCTTTCTTT. The J gene is TRBJ1-1, the V gene TRBV29-1; 8 bases line up with TRBD1. Losses at the gene ends were 7 bases for V and 4 bases for J; bases not matched to a gene: 11. The CDR3 extends over 14 amino acids. CDR1 and CDR2 from the germline V gene are SQVTM and ANQGSEA.

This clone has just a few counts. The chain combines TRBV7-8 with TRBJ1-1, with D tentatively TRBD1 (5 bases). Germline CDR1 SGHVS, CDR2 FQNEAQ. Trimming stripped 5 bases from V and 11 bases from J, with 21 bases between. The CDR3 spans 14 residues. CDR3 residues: CASSQGGTWVNAFF. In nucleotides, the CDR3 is TGTGCCAGCAGCCAGGGAGGGACCTGGGTGAACGCTTTCTTT.

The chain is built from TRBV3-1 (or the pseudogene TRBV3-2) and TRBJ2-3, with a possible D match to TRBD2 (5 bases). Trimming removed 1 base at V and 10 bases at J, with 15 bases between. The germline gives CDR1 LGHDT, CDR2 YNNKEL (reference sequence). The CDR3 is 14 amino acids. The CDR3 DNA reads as TGTGCCAGCAGCCAAGTGGGAGACTTTCGTCCGCAGTATTTT. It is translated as CASSQVGDFRPQYF.